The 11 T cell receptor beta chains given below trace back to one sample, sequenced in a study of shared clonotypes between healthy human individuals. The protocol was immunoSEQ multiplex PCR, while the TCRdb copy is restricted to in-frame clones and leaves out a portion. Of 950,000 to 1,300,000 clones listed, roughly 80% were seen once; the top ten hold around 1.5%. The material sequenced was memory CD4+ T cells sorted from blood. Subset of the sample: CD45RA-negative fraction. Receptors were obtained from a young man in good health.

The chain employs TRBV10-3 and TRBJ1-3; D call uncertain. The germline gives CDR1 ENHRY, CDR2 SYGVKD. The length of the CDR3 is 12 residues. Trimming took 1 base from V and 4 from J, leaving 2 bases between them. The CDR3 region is CAISELGNTIYF. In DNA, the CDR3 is TGTGCCATCAGTGAGTTAGGAAACACCATATATTTT.

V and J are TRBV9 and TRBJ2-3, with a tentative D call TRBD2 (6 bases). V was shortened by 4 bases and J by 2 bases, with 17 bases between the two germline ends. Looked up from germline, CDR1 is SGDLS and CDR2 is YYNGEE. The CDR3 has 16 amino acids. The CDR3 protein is CASSRGSMMDTDTQYF. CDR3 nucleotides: TGTGCCAGCAGCCGGGGGAGTATGATGGACACAGATACGCAGTATTTT.

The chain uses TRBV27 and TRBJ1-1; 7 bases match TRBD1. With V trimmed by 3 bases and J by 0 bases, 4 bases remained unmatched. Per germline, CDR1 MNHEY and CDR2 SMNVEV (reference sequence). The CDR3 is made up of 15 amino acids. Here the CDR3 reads CASSLKQGMNTEAFF. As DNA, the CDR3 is TGTGCCAGCAGTTTGAAACAGGGGATGAACACTGAAGCTTTCTTT.

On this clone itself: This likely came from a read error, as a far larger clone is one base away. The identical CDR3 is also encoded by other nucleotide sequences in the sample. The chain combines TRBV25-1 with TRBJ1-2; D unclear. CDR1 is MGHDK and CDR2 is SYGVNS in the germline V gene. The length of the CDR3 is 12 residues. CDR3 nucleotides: TGTGCCAGCAGTGATTCGAACTATGGTTACACCTTC. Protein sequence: CASSDSNYGYTF.

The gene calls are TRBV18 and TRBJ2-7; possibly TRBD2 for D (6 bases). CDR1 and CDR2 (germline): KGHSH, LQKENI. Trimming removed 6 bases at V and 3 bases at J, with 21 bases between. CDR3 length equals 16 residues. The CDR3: CASSRLDKGRDYEQYF. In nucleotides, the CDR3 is TGTGCCAGCTCCCGACTAGACAAGGGTCGCGACTACGAGCAGTACTTC. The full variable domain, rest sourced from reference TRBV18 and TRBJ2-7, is NAGVMQNPRHLVRRRGQEARLRCSPMKGHSHVYWYRQLPEEGLKFMVYLQKENIIDESGMPKERFSAEFPKEGPSILRIQQVVRGDSAAYFCASSRLDKGRDYEQYFGPGTRLTVT.

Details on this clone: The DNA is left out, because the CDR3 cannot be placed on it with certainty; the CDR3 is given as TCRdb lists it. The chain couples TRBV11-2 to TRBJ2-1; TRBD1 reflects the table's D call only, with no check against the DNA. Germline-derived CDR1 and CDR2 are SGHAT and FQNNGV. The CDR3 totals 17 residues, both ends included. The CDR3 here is CASSFGAGTESYNEQFF.

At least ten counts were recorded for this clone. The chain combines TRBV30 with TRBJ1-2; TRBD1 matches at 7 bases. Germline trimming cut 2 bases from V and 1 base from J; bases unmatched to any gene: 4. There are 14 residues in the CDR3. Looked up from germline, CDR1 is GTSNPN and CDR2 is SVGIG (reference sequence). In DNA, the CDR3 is TGTGCCTGGAGTCGACAGGGACTTAACTATGGCTACACCTTC. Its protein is CAWSRQGLNYGYTF. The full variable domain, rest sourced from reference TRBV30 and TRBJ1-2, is SQTIHQWPATLVQPVGSPLSLECTVEGTSNPNLYWYRQAAGRGLQLLFYSVGIGQISSEVPQNLSASRPQDRQFILSSKKLLLSDSGFYLCAWSRQGLNYGYTFGSGTRLTVV.

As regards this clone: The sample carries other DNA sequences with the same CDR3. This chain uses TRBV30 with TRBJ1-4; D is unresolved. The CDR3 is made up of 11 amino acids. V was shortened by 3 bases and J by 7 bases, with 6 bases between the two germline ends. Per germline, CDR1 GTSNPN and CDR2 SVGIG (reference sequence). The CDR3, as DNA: TGTGCCTGGAGCCCCCTTGAAAAACTGTTTTTT. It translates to CAWSPLEKLFF.

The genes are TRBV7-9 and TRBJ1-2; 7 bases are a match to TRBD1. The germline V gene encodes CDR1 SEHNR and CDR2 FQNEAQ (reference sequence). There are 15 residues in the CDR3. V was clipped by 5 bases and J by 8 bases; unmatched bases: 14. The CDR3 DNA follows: TGTGCCAGCAGCCCCCAGGGACAGAAGGTCGGAGGCTACACCTTC. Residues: CASSPQGQKVGGYTF.

The CDR3 sequence: CALPRDSDYGYTF. The DNA for the CDR3 is TGTGCCCTTCCCAGGGACTCTGACTATGGCTACACCTTC. The chain employs TRBV30 and TRBJ1-2; D might be TRBD1 (5 bases). The length of the CDR3 is 13 residues. Germline assignment: CDR1 GTSNPN and CDR2 SVGIG (reference sequence). Trimming cost V 8 bases and J 3 bases, with 16 bases left between them.

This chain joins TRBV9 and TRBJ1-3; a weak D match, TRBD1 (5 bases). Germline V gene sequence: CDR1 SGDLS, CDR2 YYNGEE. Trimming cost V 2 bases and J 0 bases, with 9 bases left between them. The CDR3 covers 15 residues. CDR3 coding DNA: TGTGCCAGCAGCGTTTCAGGGATCTCTGGAAACACCATATATTTT. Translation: CASSVSGISGNTIYF.